This entry lists 28 T cell receptor beta chains sequenced from one sample in a study of T cell responses to AZD1222 COVID-19 vaccine (dated by TCRdb to about 2021). Libraries were made using the immunoSEQ multiplex PCR assay. TCRdb re-hosts the immuneACCESS table, in-frame sequences only. Its copies lack some clones; in the studies checked, an unresolved V gene accounts for under half of them, and the cause for the rest is not known. Present in this sample are about 120,000 clones, about nine tenths of which were seen just once. The ten largest make up over 0.95% of the sample. The meaning of the sample's time point label: baseline before first vaccination. The starting material was peripheral blood, obtained on day 0 of AZD1222 vaccination. The receptors come from an adult in good health.

The V call is TRBV2, the J call TRBJ2-7; a weak D match, TRBD2 (7 bases). The CDR3 is 14 amino acids. Trimming cost V 6 bases and J 3 bases, with 15 bases left between them. In germline, CDR1 is SNHLY, CDR2 FYNNEI. This CDR3 reads CASRSRGANYEQYF. As DNA, the CDR3 is TGTGCCAGCAGGTCTCGGGGGGCGAACTACGAGCAGTACTTC.

This clone was counted once. V and J are TRBV24-1 and TRBJ2-7, with 8 bases fitting TRBD1. The germline gives CDR1 KGHDR, CDR2 SFDVKD. Unmatched junction bases numbered 9, after V lost 3 bases and J lost 3 bases. The CDR3 is 16 amino acids. CDR3 nucleotides: TGTGCCACCAGTGATCAAGACAGGGGTTCGGGCTACGAGCAGTACTTC. Its translation: CATSDQDRGSGYEQYF.

The chain has TRBV5-1 and TRBJ2-5; D perhaps matches TRBD1 (5 bases). The CDR3 covers 13 residues. Germline values: CDR1 SGHRS, CDR2 YFSETQ. V was trimmed by 3 bases and J by 1 base, leaving 7 bases between them. The CDR3 sequence is CASSSQVQETQYF. DNA for the CDR3: TGCGCCAGCAGCTCACAGGTCCAAGAGACCCAGTACTTC.

The rearrangement joins TRBV3-1 (or the pseudogene TRBV3-2) to TRBJ1-6; D is undetermined. V lost 5 bases to trimming and J lost 6 bases, with 8 bases between them. The CDR3 is 13 amino acids. Germline V gene sequence: CDR1 LGHDT, CDR2 YNNKEL (reference sequence). This CDR3 reads CASSVGSNSPLHF. The CDR3 DNA reads as TGTGCCAGCAGCGTCGGAAGTAATTCACCCCTCCACTTT.

This clone occurred once. Different DNA sequences within this sample yield the same CDR3. This chain connects TRBV28 to TRBJ1-5; unclear D gene. The germline V and J ends were trimmed by 6 bases and 4 bases, with 7 bases remaining between them. The CDR3 sequence is 12 residues long. Germline CDR1 and CDR2: MDHEN and SYDVKM. The CDR3 DNA sequence: TGTGCCAGCAGCTCGGGAAATCAGCCCCAGCATTTT. This translates into CASSSGNQPQHF.

The J gene is TRBJ2-2, the V gene TRBV7-8; possible D gene TRBD1, 5 bases. Trimming left V 7 bases short and J 2 bases short, with 17 bases between. CDR1 and CDR2 from the germline V gene are SGHVS and FQNEAQ. CDR3 length: 16 residues. The CDR3 loop reads CASTFLRVPNTGELFF. The DNA for the CDR3 is TGTGCCAGCACTTTCCTCAGGGTCCCAAACACCGGGGAGCTGTTTTTT.

This clone was counted once. The V call is TRBV21-1, the J call TRBJ1-3. TRBV21-1 is noted as a pseudogene. There are 15 residues in the CDR3. In DNA, the CDR3 is TGTGCCAGCAGCAAAGGCGGCAGGCTCGTAAACACCATATATTTT. Translation: CASSKGGRLVNTIYF.

The chain combines TRBV6-2 or TRBV6-3 with TRBJ2-1; 9 bases agree with TRBD2. J gave up 8 bases and V 4 bases, and 9 bases lay outside the gene matches. This CDR3 is built from 15 residues. Germline V gives CDR1 MNHEY, CDR2 SVGEGT. The CDR3 loop is CASSFYSGSRYEQFF. Written as DNA, the CDR3 is TGTGCCAGCAGTTTTTATAGCGGGAGTAGGTATGAGCAGTTCTTC.

This rearrangement joins TRBV9 to TRBJ2-1; 10 nucleotides line up with TRBD2. Germline CDR1 SGDLS, CDR2 YYNGEE. V lost 2 bases, J lost 4 bases, and 6 bases stayed unmatched. This CDR3 region has 16 residues. The CDR3, as DNA: TGTGCCAGCAGCGTGAGCATGACTAGCGGGTACAATGAGCAGTTCTTC. It codes for CASSVSMTSGYNEQFF.

The chain is built from TRBV10-3 and TRBJ2-1, with 10 bases matching TRBD2. Trimming cost V 5 bases and J 6 bases; bases outside gene matches: 10. The CDR3 covers 16 residues. Germline V gene sequence: CDR1 ENHRY, CDR2 SYGVKD. The DNA of the CDR3 is TGTGCCATCAGTCCCGGACTAGCGGTTGCATCCAATGAGCAGTTCTTC. Protein: CAISPGLAVASNEQFF.

The rearrangement joins TRBV30 to TRBJ2-7; D ambiguous. The CDR3 is 14 residues long. Germline CDR1 is GTSNPN and CDR2 is SVGIG (reference sequence). Trimming cost V 4 bases and J 0 bases, with 13 bases left between them. The CDR3 protein is CAWKWAASSYEQYF. The CDR3 region has the DNA TGTGCCTGGAAATGGGCAGCAAGCTCCTACGAGCAGTACTTC.

DNA for the CDR3: TGTGCCAGCAGTTACGCCGGAAAATATGGCTACACCTTC. This gives the protein CASSYAGKYGYTF. The rearrangement uses TRBV6-5 and TRBJ1-2, with D uncertain. The CDR3 extends over 13 amino acids. V lost 2 bases to trimming and J lost 5 bases, with 9 bases between them. Germline V gene sequence: CDR1 MNHEY, CDR2 SVGAGI.

The chain uses TRBV7-9 and TRBJ1-1; possibly TRBD1 for D (5 bases). Trimming stripped 5 bases from V and 0 bases from J, with 31 bases between. The germline V gene has CDR1 SEHNR and CDR2 FQNEAQ (reference sequence). The CDR3 has 21 residues. The DNA for the CDR3 is TGTGCCAGCAGCACTAAGGAGGGGATGACAGTTCCAAAGAAGTTGAACACTGAAGCTTTCTTT. This sequence encodes CASSTKEGMTVPKKLNTEAFF.

The rearrangement joins TRBV5-1 to TRBJ1-1; D is undetermined. The germline V gene encodes CDR1 SGHRS and CDR2 YFSETQ. V was clipped by 0 bases and J by 7 bases, with 7 bases between them. The CDR3 covers 12 residues. Here the CDR3 DNA reads TGCGCCAGCAGCTTGGACCAATTTGAAGCTTTCTTT. This codes for CASSLDQFEAFF.

The rearrangement links TRBV6-5 to TRBJ2-2; D ambiguous. From germline, CDR1 is MNHEY and CDR2 SVGAGI. Trimming cost V 4 bases and J 8 bases, with 5 bases left between them. The CDR3 runs 11 residues. The CDR3 loop reads CASSWVGELFF. DNA for the CDR3: TGTGCCAGCAGTTGGGTAGGGGAGCTGTTTTTT.

The chain uses TRBV19 and TRBJ1-1, with a possible D match to TRBD1 (5 bases). The CDR3 sequence is 15 residues long. Germline V gene data show CDR1 as LNHDA and CDR2 as SQIVND (reference sequence). The V end lost 11 bases, the J end lost 0 bases, and 19 bases lay between the germline ends. As DNA, the CDR3 is TGTGCCTCAACATGGGGCCAGAAAATGAACACTGAAGCTTTCTTT. This codes for CASTWGQKMNTEAFF.

V gene TRBV6-5 combines with J gene TRBJ1-1; D is unclear. CDR1 is MNHEY and CDR2 is SVGAGI in the germline V gene. The CDR3 is 14 amino acids. The ends were cut back, 5 bases at V and 4 bases at J, with 14 bases in the middle. In nucleotides, the CDR3 is TGTGCCAGCAGTAAACTGACGGTCCCCACTGAAGCTTTCTTT. Its protein is CASSKLTVPTEAFF.

This rearrangement joins TRBV12-2 to TRBJ1-2. TRBV12-2 is termed a pseudogene. There are 13 residues in the CDR3. The DNA of the CDR3 is TGTGCAAGTCGCTACCCGGACGGCTATGGCTACACCTTC. Protein: CASRYPDGYGYTF.

The chain employs TRBV12-3 or TRBV12-4 and TRBJ2-3; maybe TRBD1 (6 bases). Trimming cost V 6 bases and J 2 bases, with 9 bases left between them. The length of the CDR3 is 13 residues. CDR3 amino acids: CASRQGATDTQYF. In nucleotides, the CDR3 is TGTGCCAGCAGACAGGGAGCCACAGATACGCAGTATTTT.

V and J are TRBV3-1 (or the pseudogene TRBV3-2) and TRBJ1-1; the D gene is possibly TRBD1 (5 bases). With 1 base removed from V and 11 bases from J, the gap between germline ends came to 11 bases. Looked up from germline, CDR1 is LGHDT and CDR2 is YNNKEL (reference sequence). This CDR3 has 12 amino acids. The CDR3 coding sequence is TGTGCCAGCAGCCAAGGGGGCGGGTTCGCTTTCTTT. Amino acids: CASSQGGGFAFF.

This chain uses TRBV11-2 with TRBJ1-2; tentatively, D is TRBD1 (6 bases). Germline loops: CDR1 SGHAT, CDR2 FQNNGV. Between the trimmed V and J ends, which lost 6 bases and 3 bases, there was a span of 14 bases. The CDR3 is 14 residues long. This CDR3 is CASRLPRGDYGYTF. Here the CDR3 DNA reads TGTGCCAGCAGACTACCCAGGGGAGACTATGGCTACACCTTC.

This rearrangement joins TRBV30 to TRBJ2-1; possibly TRBD1 or TRBD2 for D (7 bases each). The CDR3 is 12 residues long. Germline V gene data show CDR1 as GTSNPN and CDR2 as SVGIG (reference sequence). V lost 2 bases to trimming and J lost 8 bases, with 10 bases between them. The CDR3 DNA follows: TGTGCCTGGAGTCCAGGGGGGGATGAGCAGTTCTTC. Protein sequence: CAWSPGGDEQFF.

The chain joins TRBV19 to TRBJ2-2, with unresolved D. V lost 5 bases and J lost 9, with 7 bases in between. CDR3 size: 11 residues. Germline V CDR1 and CDR2: LNHDA, SQIVND (reference sequence). The CDR3 sequence: CASSSSWELFF. CDR3 coding DNA: TGTGCCAGTAGTTCCAGTTGGGAGCTGTTTTTT.

The chain uses TRBV2 and TRBJ2-6; D gene ambiguous. The V gene's germline CDR1 is SNHLY and CDR2 FYNNEI. CDR3 length equals 15 residues. The V gene lost 7 bases and the J gene lost 2 bases, with 12 bases spanning the gap. CDR3 DNA: TGTGCCAGCATCGACGGTAGAACTGGGGCCAACGTCCTGACTTTC. Protein product: CASIDGRTGANVLTF.

This clone was recorded only once. The chain recombines TRBV6-1 with TRBJ2-1; a possible D gene is TRBD1 (6 bases). Trimming left V 2 bases short and J 0 bases short, with 20 bases between. This CDR3 spans 19 amino acids. Germline assignment: CDR1 MNHNS and CDR2 SASEGT. The CDR3: CASSENRALSMSSYNEQFF. In nucleotides, the CDR3 is TGTGCCAGCAGTGAAAACAGGGCCCTTTCAATGAGCTCCTACAATGAGCAGTTCTTC.

This clone showed up just once. CDR3 region: CASSIDGGTEAFF. The CDR3, as DNA: TGTGCCAGTAGTATAGACGGGGGGACTGAAGCTTTCTTT. The V call is TRBV19, the J call TRBJ1-1, with TRBD1 as a possible D gene (5 bases). CDR3 length: 13 residues. The germline V and J ends were trimmed by 0 bases and 5 bases, with 7 bases remaining between them. The germline gives CDR1 LNHDA, CDR2 SQIVND (reference sequence).

This sequence joins TRBV6-4 and TRBJ2-1; the match to TRBD2 covers 8 bases. Germline CDR1 is MRHNA and CDR2 is SNTAGT. The trim removed 1 base at V and 4 bases at J, leaving 3 bases unmatched. There are 15 residues in the CDR3. This chain's CDR3 is CASSDFGGAYNEQFF. The CDR3 DNA follows: TGTGCCAGCAGTGACTTCGGGGGGGCTTACAATGAGCAGTTCTTC.

The sample holds one count of this clone. The chain recombines TRBV6-5 with TRBJ1-5, with D hard to call. V shed 2 bases and J shed 7 bases, with 6 bases lying between them. CDR3 length equals 12 residues. Looked up from germline, CDR1 is MNHEY and CDR2 is SVGAGI. The CDR3 coding sequence is TGTGCCAGCAGTTACGAGAAGCAGCCCCAGCATTTT. Its translation is CASSYEKQPQHF.